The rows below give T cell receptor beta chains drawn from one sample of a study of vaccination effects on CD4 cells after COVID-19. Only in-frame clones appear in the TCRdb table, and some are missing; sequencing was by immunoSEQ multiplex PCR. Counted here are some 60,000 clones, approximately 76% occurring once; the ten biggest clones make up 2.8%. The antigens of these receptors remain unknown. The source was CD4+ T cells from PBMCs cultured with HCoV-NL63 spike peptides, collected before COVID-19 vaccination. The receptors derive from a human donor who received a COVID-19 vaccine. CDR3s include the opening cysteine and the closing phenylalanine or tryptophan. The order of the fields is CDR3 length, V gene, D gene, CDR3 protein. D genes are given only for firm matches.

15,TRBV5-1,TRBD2,CASSLEPSGNNEQFF
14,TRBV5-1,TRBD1,CASSIDRDQETQYF
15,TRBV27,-,CASSLLSRTSLRLFF
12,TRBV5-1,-,CASSPSVGGYTF
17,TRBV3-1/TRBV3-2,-,CASSQDPNPSSGNTIYF
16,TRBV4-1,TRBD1,CASSHGNLGQVRGYTF
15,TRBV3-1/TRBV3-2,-,CASSQDLTVNTEAFF
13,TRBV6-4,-,CASSVAVNSPLHF
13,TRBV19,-,CASSRSEQNIQYF
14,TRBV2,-,CASSSVLKTGELFF
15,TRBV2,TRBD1,CASSETGAMTGELFF
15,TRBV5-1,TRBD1,CASSRGQSKATEAFF
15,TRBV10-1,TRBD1,CASSDQGVGRTEAFF